The rows below give T cell receptor beta chains drawn from one sample of a study of T cell responses to AZD1222 COVID-19 vaccine. The assay was immunoSEQ multiplex PCR, and TCRdb's table has in-frame clones only and misses some. The sample has about 130,000 clones; about 88% are singletons. The sequencing here drew on peripheral blood, taken on day 0 of AZD1222 vaccination. These receptors all come from an adult in good health. CDR3s include the opening cysteine and the closing phenylalanine or tryptophan. D genes are given only for firm matches. Clone size appears in some rows only: once, few, many, or a class for an expanded clone.

>NA|NA|TRBV4-3|TRBJ2-5
CASSPGLPPMESQYF
TGCGCCAGCAGCCCGGGACTTCCACCAATGGAATCCCAGTACTTC
>NA|NA|TRBV3-1/TRBV3-2|TRBJ1-5
CASSQVYGPVPQHF
TGTGCCAGCAGCCAGGTTTACGGACCGGTGCCCCAGCATTTT
>NA|NA|TRBV19|TRBJ1-1
CASSITGIMNTEAFF
TGTGCCAGTAGTATCACAGGAATCATGAACACTGAAGCTTTCTTT
>NA|once|TRBV29-1|TRBJ2-1
CSGWHGNEQFF
TGCAGCGGATGGCACGGCAATGAGCAGTTCTTC
>NA|NA|TRBV5-1|TRBJ2-2
CASSGGNRDTGELFF
TGCGCCAGCAGCGGGGGGAACAGGGACACCGGGGAGCTGTTTTTT
>NA|NA|TRBV7-2|TRBJ1-3
CASSVTPGAGNTIYF
TGTGCCAGCAGCGTCACCCCAGGGGCTGGAAACACCATATATTTT
>NA|NA|TRBV19|TRBJ1-1
CASGYRHGDTEAFF
TGTGCCAGTGGGTACAGGCACGGGGACACTGAAGCTTTCTTT
>NA|NA|TRBV12-3/TRBV12-4|TRBJ1-5
CASSPRGQPQHF
TGTGCCAGCAGTCCCAGGGGTCAGCCCCAGCATTTT
>TRBD1|NA|TRBV5-4|TRBJ2-7
CASSTPGTGVHEQYF
TGTGCCAGCAGCACACCCGGGACAGGGGTCCACGAGCAGTACTTC
>NA|NA|TRBV7-9|TRBJ2-3
CASTSVTDTQYF
TGTGCCAGCACTTCCGTCACAGATACGCAGTATTTT
>NA|NA|TRBV24-1|TRBJ1-1
CATSEPGRVEAFF
TGTGCCACCAGTGAGCCGGGGCGAGTAGAAGCTTTCTTT
>NA|NA|TRBV9|TRBJ1-1
CASSVGQVNTEAFF
TGTGCCAGCAGCGTAGGACAGGTGAACACTGAAGCTTTCTTT
>NA|NA|TRBV12-5|TRBJ1-2
CASGLTPPGSGYGYTF
TGTGCTAGTGGTTTGACCCCCCCAGGGTCAGGATATGGCTACACCTTC
>TRBD1|NA|TRBV24-1|TRBJ2-4
CATSEPPGQGKNIQYF
TGTGCCACCAGTGAGCCTCCAGGACAGGGGAAAAACATTCAGTACTTC
>NA|NA|TRBV27|TRBJ1-5
CASSLLSGVHQPQHF
TGTGCCAGCAGTTTATTGTCAGGGGTCCATCAGCCCCAGCATTTT
>TRBD1|NA|TRBV19|TRBJ2-1
CASSSPGQGYNEQFF
TGTGCCAGTAGTTCGCCGGGACAGGGTTACAATGAGCAGTTCTTC
>NA|NA|TRBV27|TRBJ1-1
CASSFYRLQNTEAFF
TGTGCCAGCAGTTTTTATCGACTCCAGAACACTGAAGCTTTCTTT
>NA|NA|TRBV7-9|TRBJ1-4
CASSVMWGQPTNEKLFF
TGTGCCAGCAGCGTGATGTGGGGGCAACCAACTAATGAAAAACTGTTTTTT
>NA|NA|TRBV7-2|TRBJ1-2
CASSTNGQYGYTF
TGTGCCAGCAGCACTAACGGACAATATGGCTACACCTTC
>TRBD1|NA|TRBV18|TRBJ2-7
CASSPPSGTGSYEQYF
TGTGCCAGCTCACCACCGTCCGGGACAGGGTCCTACGAGCAGTACTTC
>NA|NA|TRBV28|TRBJ1-1
CASGVGGPTEAFF
TGTGCCAGCGGGGTGGGGGGTCCCACTGAAGCTTTCTTT
>NA|once|TRBV7-9|TRBJ1-5
CASSQVGREPQHF
TGTGCCAGCAGCCAAGTGGGTCGGGAGCCCCAGCATTTT
>TRBD1|NA|TRBV28|TRBJ1-1
CASSAIQGPYTEAFF
TGTGCCAGCAGTGCCATACAGGGGCCCTACACTGAAGCTTTCTTT
>TRBD1|NA|TRBV9|TRBJ1-2
CASSVRTGDGYTF
TGTGCCAGCAGCGTCCGGACAGGGGATGGCTACACCTTC
>NA|NA|TRBV30|TRBJ1-4
CAWNLEGGEKLFF
TGTGCCTGGAATTTGGAAGGGGGTGAAAAACTGTTTTTT
>NA|NA|TRBV7-9|TRBJ2-6
CASSSRAGANVLTF
TGTGCCAGCAGCTCCAGGGCTGGGGCCAACGTCCTGACTTTC
>TRBD2|few|TRBV7-9|TRBJ2-7
CASSPSTSGGELYEQYF
TGTGCCAGCAGCCCATCGACTAGCGGGGGGGAACTCTACGAGCAGTACTTC
>NA|NA|TRBV24-1|TRBJ2-7
CATSVLAGTYYEQYF
TGTGCCACCAGTGTTTTAGCCGGGACATACTACGAGCAGTACTTC
>NA|NA|TRBV27|TRBJ2-1
CASRGLEAINNEQFF
TGTGCCAGCAGAGGACTCGAAGCGATTAACAATGAGCAGTTCTTC
>NA|NA|TRBV12-3/TRBV12-4|TRBJ1-3
CASSQGTGNTIYF
TGTGCCAGCAGCCAGGGGACAGGAAACACCATATATTTT
>NA|NA|TRBV5-1|TRBJ2-1
CASSLTSYNEQFF
TGCGCCAGCAGCTTGACTTCTTACAATGAGCAGTTCTTC
>TRBD2|NA|TRBV27|TRBJ2-3
CASSSSGRGRDTQYF
TGTGCCAGCAGCTCTAGCGGGAGGGGGAGAGATACGCAGTATTTT
>NA|NA|TRBV9|TRBJ1-3
CASSRTAGLGNTIYF
TGTGCCAGCAGCCGTACGGCGGGGCTTGGAAACACCATATATTTT
>NA|NA|TRBV2|TRBJ1-4
CASRAGSRTNEKLFF
TGTGCCAGCAGGGCTGGCAGTCGAACTAATGAAAAACTGTTTTTT
>TRBD1|NA|TRBV6-5|TRBJ1-2
CASRLDRGGDGYTF
TGTGCCAGCAGACTGGACAGGGGGGGTGACGGCTACACCTTC
>TRBD1|NA|TRBV6-5|TRBJ1-2
CASRPGQASSGYTF
TGTGCCAGCAGACCGGGACAGGCTTCGAGTGGCTACACCTTC
>NA|NA|TRBV5-1|TRBJ1-2
CASSLEARQSGHGYTF
TGCGCCAGCAGCTTGGAAGCGAGGCAGTCGGGGCATGGCTACACCTTC
>TRBD1|NA|TRBV7-9|TRBJ2-7
CASSLSDRTGYEQYF
TGTGCCAGCAGCTTATCGGACAGGACAGGCTACGAGCAGTACTTC
>NA|few|TRBV7-6|TRBJ1-2
CASSLVKGEGYGYTF
TGTGCCAGCAGCTTAGTGAAAGGGGAGGGCTATGGCTACACCTTC
>TRBD2|once|TRBV27|TRBJ2-7
CASSSSGTSGTPSYEQYF
TGTGCCAGCAGTTCTTCTGGGACTAGCGGGACACCATCCTACGAGCAGTACTTC
>TRBD1|NA|TRBV11-2|TRBJ2-7
CASSLGAGGYEQYF
TGTGCCAGCAGCTTAGGGGCAGGGGGCTACGAGCAGTACTTC
>NA|NA|TRBV28|TRBJ2-1
CASSWAIREQFF
TGTGCCAGCAGTTGGGCTATTCGGGAGCAGTTCTTC
>TRBD2|NA|TRBV6-1|TRBJ2-7
CASSEAASGSNEQYF
TGTGCCAGCAGTGAAGCGGCTAGCGGGAGCAACGAGCAGTACTTC
>TRBD2|NA|TRBV9|TRBJ2-1
CASSAPGWEGLMNEQFF
TGTGCCAGCAGCGCTCCCGGGTGGGAGGGGTTAATGAATGAGCAGTTCTTC
>TRBD1|NA|TRBV5-4|TRBJ2-7
CASSTGTGRWDEQYF
TGTGCCAGCAGCACCGGGACAGGGAGGTGGGACGAGCAGTACTTC
>NA|NA|TRBV5-1|TRBJ2-2
CASSPYTGELFF
TGCGCCAGCAGTCCCTACACCGGGGAGCTGTTTTTT
>TRBD2|NA|TRBV7-2|TRBJ2-3
CASSYLREGTQYF
TGTGCCAGCAGCTACCTCAGGGAGGGTACGCAGTATTTT
>NA|NA|TRBV2|TRBJ1-2
CASSEGSAEDIYGYTF
TGTGCCAGCAGTGAAGGGTCAGCGGAGGATATCTATGGCTACACCTTC
>TRBD1|NA|TRBV19|TRBJ1-1
CASSTSGTGEAFF
TGTGCCAGTAGTACCTCCGGGACAGGGGAAGCTTTCTTT
>NA|once|TRBV21-1|TRBJ2-5
CASSTIVETQYF
TGTGCCAGCAGCACAATCGTAGAGACCCAGTACTTC
>NA|NA|TRBV3-1/TRBV3-2|TRBJ1-2
CASSQETVVRVEGYTF
TGTGCCAGCAGCCAAGAAACAGTCGTTCGGGTTGAGGGCTACACCTTC
>TRBD1|NA|TRBV10-2|TRBJ1-5
CASRGTGGSLIQPQHF
TGCGCCAGCAGAGGAACAGGGGGTTCCCTCATCCAGCCCCAGCATTTT
>TRBD2|few|TRBV30|TRBJ2-3
CAWTSGITDTQYF
TGTGCCTGGACTAGCGGGATCACAGATACGCAGTATTTT
>NA|NA|TRBV4-2|TRBJ1-4
CASSQEGNRVGNEKLFF
TGTGCCAGCAGCCAAGAAGGAAACAGGGTAGGGAATGAAAAACTGTTTTTT
>NA|NA|TRBV6-5|TRBJ1-2
CASSPGGFWGYTF
TGTGCCAGCAGTCCGGGGGGTTTCTGGGGCTACACCTTC
>NA|NA|TRBV24-1|TRBJ1-5
CATSDPDFPSNQPQHF
TGTGCCACCAGTGACCCGGACTTTCCTAGCAATCAGCCCCAGCATTTT